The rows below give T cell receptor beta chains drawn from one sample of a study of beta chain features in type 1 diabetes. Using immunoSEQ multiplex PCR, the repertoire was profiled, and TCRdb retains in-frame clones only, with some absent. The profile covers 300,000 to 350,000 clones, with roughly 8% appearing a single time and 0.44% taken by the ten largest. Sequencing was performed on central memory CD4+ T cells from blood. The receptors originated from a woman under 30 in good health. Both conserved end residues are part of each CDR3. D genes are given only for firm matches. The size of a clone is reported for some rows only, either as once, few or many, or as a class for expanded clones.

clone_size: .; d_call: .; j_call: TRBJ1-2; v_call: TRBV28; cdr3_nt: TGTGCCAGCAGAACGGTCGGTAGAGCTAACTATGGCTACACCTTC; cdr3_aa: CASRTVGRANYGYTF
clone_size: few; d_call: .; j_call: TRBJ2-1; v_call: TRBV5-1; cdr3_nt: TGCGCCAGCAGCTTGAACTCTGCCCCCTACAATGAGCAGTTCTTC; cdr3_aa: CASSLNSAPYNEQFF
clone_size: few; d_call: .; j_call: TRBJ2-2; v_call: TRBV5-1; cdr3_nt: TGCGCCAGCGCAACAGCGAACACCGGGGAGCTGTTTTTT; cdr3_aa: CASATANTGELFF
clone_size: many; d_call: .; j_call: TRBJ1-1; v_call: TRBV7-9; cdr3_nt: TGTGCCAGCAGCTTTTCCCCCCTGGCAGGACAGACGAACACTGAAGCTTTCTTT; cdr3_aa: CASSFSPLAGQTNTEAFF
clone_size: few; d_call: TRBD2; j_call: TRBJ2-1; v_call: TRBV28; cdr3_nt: TGTGCCAGCAGCCCAGGCGGGAGAGGCTACAATGAGCAGTTCTTC; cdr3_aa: CASSPGGRGYNEQFF
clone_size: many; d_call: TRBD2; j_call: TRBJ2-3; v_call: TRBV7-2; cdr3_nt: TGTGCCAGCAGCGCCCGGGCTAGCGGAGATACGCAGTATTTT; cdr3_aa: CASSARASGDTQYF
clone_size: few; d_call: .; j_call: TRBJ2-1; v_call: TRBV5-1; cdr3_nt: TGCGCCAGCAGCGAAAGAATCGACTTCAATGAGCAGTTCTTC; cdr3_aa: CASSERIDFNEQFF
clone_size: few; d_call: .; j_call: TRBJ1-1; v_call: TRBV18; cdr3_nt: TGTGCCAGCTCACCCGTGGGGTTGGGCACTGAAGCTTTCTTT; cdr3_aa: CASSPVGLGTEAFF
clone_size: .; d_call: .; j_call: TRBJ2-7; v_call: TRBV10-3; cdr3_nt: TGTGCCATCGCGGAAGGGTCCTACGAGCAGTACTTC; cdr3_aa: CAIAEGSYEQYF
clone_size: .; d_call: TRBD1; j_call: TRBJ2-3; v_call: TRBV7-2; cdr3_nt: TGTGCCAGCAGCTTATTGGGGACAGGGGATGCCACAGATACGCAGTATTTT; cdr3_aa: CASSLLGTGDATDTQYF
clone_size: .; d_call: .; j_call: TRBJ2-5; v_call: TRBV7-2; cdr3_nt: TGTGCCAGCAGCCTCGGGCTATTGAAACAAGAGACCCAGTACTTC; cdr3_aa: CASSLGLLKQETQYF
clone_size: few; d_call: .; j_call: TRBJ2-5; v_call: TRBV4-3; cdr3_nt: TGCGCCAGCAGCCAAGAGGGGAGGCCGGGGGAGACCCAGTACTTC; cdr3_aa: CASSQEGRPGETQYF
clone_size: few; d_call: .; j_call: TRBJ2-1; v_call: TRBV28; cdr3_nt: TGTGCCAGCAGTTTAGCGGGACCCTACAATGAGCAGTTCTTC; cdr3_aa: CASSLAGPYNEQFF
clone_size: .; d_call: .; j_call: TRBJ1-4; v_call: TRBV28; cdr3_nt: TGTGCCAGCAGTTTCCGGCTTCAGGGAGGACAACTGTTTTTT; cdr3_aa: CASSFRLQGGQLFF
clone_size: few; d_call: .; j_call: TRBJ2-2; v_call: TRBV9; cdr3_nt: TGTGCCAGCGGACTGGGGGGCTTACACACCGGGGAGCTGTTTTTT; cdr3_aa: CASGLGGLHTGELFF
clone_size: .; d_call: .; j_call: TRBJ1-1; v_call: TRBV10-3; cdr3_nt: TGTGCCGAGCGGGACAAACGGAACACTGAAGCTTTCTTT; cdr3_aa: CAERDKRNTEAFF
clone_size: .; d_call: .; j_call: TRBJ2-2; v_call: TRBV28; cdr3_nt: TGTGCCAGCAGATCGAACACCGGGGAGCTGTTTTTT; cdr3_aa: CASRSNTGELFF
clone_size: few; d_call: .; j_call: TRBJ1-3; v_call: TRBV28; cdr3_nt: TGTGCCAGCAGTTTCCAGAGGGCGCGGGGAAACACCATATATTTT; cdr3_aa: CASSFQRARGNTIYF
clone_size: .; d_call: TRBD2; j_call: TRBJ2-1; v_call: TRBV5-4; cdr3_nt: TGTGCCAGCACTAGCGGAATCTCCTACAATGAGCAGTTCTTC; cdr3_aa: CASTSGISYNEQFF
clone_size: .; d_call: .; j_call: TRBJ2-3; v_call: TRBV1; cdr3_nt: TGCACCAGCAGCCGAGACGGCCAGGATACGCAGTATTTT; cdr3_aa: CTSSRDGQDTQYF
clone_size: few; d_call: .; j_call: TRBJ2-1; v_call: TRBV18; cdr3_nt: TGTGCCAGCTCACGTAAAGGTTCCGATGAGCAGTTCTTC; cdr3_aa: CASSRKGSDEQFF
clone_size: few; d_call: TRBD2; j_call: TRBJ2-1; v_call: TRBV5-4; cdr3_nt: TGTGCCAGCAGCTTTCGGAGCGGGAGTGGGAATGAGCAGTTCTTC; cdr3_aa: CASSFRSGSGNEQFF
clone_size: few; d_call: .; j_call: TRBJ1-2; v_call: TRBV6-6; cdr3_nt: TGTGCCAGCAGCCGGGGGATCGGGCATGGCTACACCTTC; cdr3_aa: CASSRGIGHGYTF
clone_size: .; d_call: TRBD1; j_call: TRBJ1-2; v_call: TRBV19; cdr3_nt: TGTGCCAGCCAAACCGGGACAGAAGGATTTGGCTACACCTTC; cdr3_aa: CASQTGTEGFGYTF
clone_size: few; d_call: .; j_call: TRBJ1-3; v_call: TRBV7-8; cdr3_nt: TGTGCCAGCAGCTTTGGGTCAGGGAATGGAAACACCATATATTTT; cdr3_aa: CASSFGSGNGNTIYF
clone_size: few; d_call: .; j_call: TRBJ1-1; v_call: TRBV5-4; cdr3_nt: TGTGCCATTCGGGATCTGAACACTGAAGCTTTCTTT; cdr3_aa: CAIRDLNTEAFF